Listed here are 24 T cell receptor beta chains from one sample, sequenced in a study of blood T cell repertoires in COVID-19. The method was immunoSEQ multiplex PCR; TCRdb's version includes in-frame clones alone and lacks a portion of them. Of about 100,000 clones in the sample, 90% are singletons; the top ten hold under 2%. Sequencing input: peripheral blood. The receptors were gathered from a man between 60 and 75 years old with acute or convalescent COVID-19.

The chain uses TRBV7-2 and TRBJ1-6, with 9 bases identical to TRBD1. V shed 5 bases, J shed 13 bases, and the junction held 6 bases outside the gene matches. The CDR3 extends over 13 amino acids. In germline, CDR1 is SGHTA, CDR2 FQGNSA. The CDR3 nucleotides read TGTGCCAGCAGCCCCGGGACAGGGAGGCCCCTCCACTTT. Its translation: CASSPGTGRPLHF.

This clone occurred a few times. The CDR3 sequence is CASSSDGGASSYNEQFF. The CDR3 bases are TGTGCCAGCAGCTCAGACGGCGGTGCTAGCTCCTACAATGAGCAGTTCTTC. The chain uses TRBV7-3 and TRBJ2-1; D unclear. Germline V gene lookup returns CDR1 SGHTA and CDR2 FQGTGA. This CDR3 is built from 17 residues. Trimming removed 4 bases from V and 0 bases from J, with 16 bases in between. Using reference TRBV7-3 and TRBJ2-1 for the parts outside the CDR3, the full variable domain is GAGVSQTPSNKVTEKGKYVELRCDPISGHTALYWYRQSLGQGPEFLIYFQGTGAADDSGLPNDRFFAVRPEGSVSTLKIQRTERGDSAVYLCASSSDGGASSYNEQFFGPGTRLTVL.

V usage is TRBV4-2 and J usage is TRBJ2-7, with 8 positions matching TRBD1. J gave up 2 bases and V 1 base, and 4 bases lay outside the gene matches. The CDR3 length is 15 residues. Looked up from germline, CDR1 is LGHNA and CDR2 is YNFKEQ. CDR3 sequence (DNA): TGTGCCAGCAGCCAAGCGTGGGACAGGACCTACGAGCAGTACTTC. It translates to CASSQAWDRTYEQYF.

The chain combines TRBV19 with TRBJ1-2, with a possible D match to TRBD1 (6 bases). The germline V gene has CDR1 LNHDA and CDR2 SQIVND (reference sequence). With 11 bases removed from V and 14 bases from J, the gap between germline ends came to 15 bases. The CDR3 is made up of 9 amino acids. CDR3 sequence: CAPLRGGTF. CDR3 sequence (DNA): TGTGCCCCCTTAAGGGGGGGAACCTTC. Supplemented by reference TRBV19 and TRBJ1-2, the full variable domain reads DGGITQSPKYLFRKEGQNVTLSCEQNLNHDAMYWYRQDPGQGLRLIYYSQIVNDFQKGDIAEGYSVSREKKESFPLTVTSAQKNPTAFYLCAPLRGGTFGSGTRLTVV.

V usage is TRBV28 and J usage is TRBJ2-7, with a tentative D call TRBD1 (5 bases). CDR3 length: 14 residues. V lost 4 bases and J lost 3, with 13 bases in between. CDR1 MDHEN and CDR2 SYDVKM come from the germline V gene. DNA for the CDR3: TGTGCCAGCAGTTCTACTGACAGCAACTACGAGCAGTACTTC. Protein sequence: CASSSTDSNYEQYF.

V and J are TRBV5-6 and TRBJ2-4; 8 positions match TRBD1. CDR3 length equals 13 residues. J gave up 7 bases and V 0 bases, and 0 bases lay outside the gene matches. Germline CDR1 SGHDT, CDR2 YYEEEE. The CDR3 DNA reads as TGTGCCAGCAGCTTGGCAGGGGGCAACATTCAGTACTTC. It codes for CASSLAGGNIQYF.

This clone has a handful of counts. The chain links TRBV2 to TRBJ2-7; TRBD2 might be the D (6 bases). V shed 3 bases and J shed 4 bases, with 7 bases lying between them. The CDR3 totals 12 residues. The V gene's germline CDR1 is SNHLY and CDR2 FYNNEI. CDR3 region: CASSDGGYEQYF. CDR3 in DNA: TGTGCCAGCAGTGATGGAGGGTACGAGCAGTACTTC.

V is TRBV27 and J is TRBJ1-5; 8 bases map to TRBD1. The CDR3 contains 14 residues. The germline V gene encodes CDR1 MNHEY and CDR2 SMNVEV (reference sequence). J lost 7 bases, V lost 5 bases, and 7 bases had no gene match. CDR3 nucleotide sequence: TGTGCCAGCAGTCCTCGGACAGGGACGCAGCCCCAGCATTTT. This translates into CASSPRTGTQPQHF.

This clone was recorded once. The gene calls are TRBV11-3 and TRBJ1-4; perhaps TRBD1 as D (5 bases). V lost 1 base and J lost 0, with 12 bases in between. The germline V gene has CDR1 SGHNT and CDR2 YENEEA. This CDR3 comprises 17 residues. CDR3 loop: CASSLGLTDATNEKLFF. The CDR3 nucleotides are TGTGCCAGCAGCTTAGGGCTGACAGATGCAACTAATGAAAAACTGTTTTTT.

The V call is TRBV4-3, the J call TRBJ2-1; 7 bases are shared with TRBD2. Per germline, CDR1 LGHNA and CDR2 YSLEER. V trimming: 4 bases; J trimming: 9 bases; junction bases outside the gene matches: 15. This CDR3 has 16 residues. CDR3 sequence: CASSPLGRHSGGEQFF. The CDR3 coding sequence is TGCGCCAGCAGCCCCCTAGGCCGGCACTCGGGGGGTGAGCAGTTCTTC.

The chain is built from TRBV29-1 and TRBJ2-1, with 7 positions matching TRBD1. V dropped 2 bases and J dropped 8; count of bases not matched to a gene: 6. From germline, CDR1 is SQVTM and CDR2 ANQGSEA. This CDR3 contains 13 residues. For the CDR3, the DNA is TGCAGCGTTGAATCGTATGACAGGGATGAGCAGTTCTTC. Amino acids: CSVESYDRDEQFF.

The gene calls are TRBV6-1 and TRBJ1-5, with 7 bases matching TRBD1. Trimming cost V 0 bases and J 2 bases; bases outside gene matches: 7. The CDR3 is 17 amino acids. The germline CDR1 and CDR2 sequences are MNHNS and SASEGT. The CDR3 sequence is CASSEAGGQEGNQPQHF. CDR3 nucleotide sequence: TGTGCCAGCAGTGAAGCGGGCGGACAGGAGGGCAATCAGCCCCAGCATTTT.

This clone was seen just once. This chain links TRBV29-1 with TRBJ2-7; TRBD1 matches at 10 bases. V trimming: 3 bases; J trimming: 5 bases; junction bases outside the gene matches: 4. Germline CDR1 is SQVTM and CDR2 is ANQGSEA. The CDR3 covers 13 residues. The CDR3, as DNA: TGCAGCGTTGATGGACAGGGGGATAACGAGCAGTACTTC. It translates to CSVDGQGDNEQYF.

The V call is TRBV10-3, the J call TRBJ1-1, with 7 bases that match TRBD1. With V trimmed by 6 bases and J by 5 bases, 6 bases remained unmatched. This CDR3 contains 13 residues. In germline, CDR1 is ENHRY, CDR2 SYGVKD. The CDR3 DNA follows: TGTGCCATCAGGAGACAGGGCAGTACTGAAGCTTTCTTT. The encoded protein is CAIRRQGSTEAFF.

CDR3 sequence reads: CASSQAAGQGNSPLHF. The CDR3 DNA sequence: TGTGCCAGCAGCCAAGCCGCGGGACAGGGTAATTCACCCCTCCACTTT. The chain carries TRBV14 and TRBJ1-6; 9 nucleotides line up with TRBD1. Trimming cost V 1 base and J 6 bases; bases outside gene matches: 4. The CDR3 sequence is 16 residues long. Germline values: CDR1 SGHDN, CDR2 FVKESK. The variable domain in full, completed from reference TRBV14 and TRBJ1-6, reads EAGVTQFPSHSVIEKGQTVTLRCDPISGHDNLYWYRRVMGKEIKFLLHFVKESKQDESGMPNNRFLAERTGGTYSTLKVQPAELEDSGVYFCASSQAAGQGNSPLHFGNGTRLTVT.

The CDR3 sequence is CASSARLAGGMDTQYF. The CDR3 DNA sequence: TGTGCCAGCAGCGCACGACTAGCGGGAGGGATGGATACGCAGTATTTT. V usage is TRBV7-3 and J usage is TRBJ2-3, with TRBD2 identical over 14 bases. Germline V lookup: CDR1 SGHTA, CDR2 FQGTGA. CDR3 length equals 16 residues. After removal of 5 bases from V and 6 bases from J, the junction contained 7 bases not matched to a gene.

This clone showed up just a few times. The chain combines TRBV14 with TRBJ2-7; D might be TRBD1 (5 bases). CDR3 length: 16 amino acids. The germline gives CDR1 SGHDN, CDR2 FVKESK. Trimming took off 1 base at V and 2 bases at J, with 15 bases between the two ends. This chain's CDR3 is CASSQVPLQAAYEQYF. The CDR3 nucleotides are TGTGCCAGCAGCCAAGTGCCTTTACAGGCAGCCTACGAGCAGTACTTC.

V usage is TRBV14 and J usage is TRBJ1-1; possible D gene TRBD1, 5 bases. Trimming took 1 base from V and 1 from J, leaving 13 bases between them. This CDR3 has 16 residues. CDR1 is SGHDN, CDR2 FVKESK, per germline. The chain's CDR3 is CASSQVQWQGNTEAFF. The CDR3 bases are TGTGCCAGCAGCCAAGTTCAGTGGCAGGGGAACACTGAAGCTTTCTTT.

V is TRBV4-1 and J is TRBJ1-1, with D tentatively TRBD1 (6 bases). V was pared by 7 bases and J by 2 bases, with 17 bases between. Germline assignment: CDR1 MGHRA and CDR2 YSYEKL. This CDR3 contains 15 residues. CDR3 DNA: TGCGCCAGCAACCCAAGGGCAGGGGCAAACACTGAAGCTTTCTTT. Its protein product is CASNPRAGANTEAFF.

This clone is a singleton in its sample. The chain links TRBV28 to TRBJ2-1; 8 bases map to TRBD2. V was clipped by 6 bases and J by 7 bases; unmatched bases: 11. Per the germline V gene, CDR1 is MDHEN and CDR2 is SYDVKM. The CDR3 totals 15 residues. The CDR3 region is CASSVAGRPTNEQFF. The CDR3 region has the DNA TGTGCCAGCAGCGTAGCGGGAAGGCCAACTAATGAGCAGTTCTTC.

The rearrangement links TRBV11-3 to TRBJ1-1; D is undetermined. Per the germline V gene, CDR1 is SGHNT and CDR2 is YENEEA. The CDR3 sequence is 14 residues long. Trimming shortened V by 5 bases and J by 1 base, and 11 bases separated the two germline ends. CDR3 in DNA: TGTGCCAGCAGCCCGGACTTTAGGAACACTGAAGCTTTCTTT. The encoded protein is CASSPDFRNTEAFF.

The chain joins TRBV5-5 to TRBJ1-6, with D possibly matching TRBD1 (5 bases). The CDR3 is made up of 17 amino acids. CDR1 is SGHKS, CDR2 YYEKEE, per germline (reference sequence). V lost 0 bases and J 3 bases, leaving 13 bases between the germline ends. CDR3 sequence (DNA): TGTGCCAGCAGCTTGGAGGGGCCCCTCCGCTATAATTCACCCCTCCACTTT. This codes for CASSLEGPLRYNSPLHF.

The chain links TRBV5-4 to TRBJ2-5, with 7 bases lining up with TRBD2. From germline, CDR1 is SGHNT and CDR2 YYREEE (reference sequence). The CDR3 covers 15 residues. Trimming took 4 bases from V and 5 from J; bases not matched to a gene: 11. The CDR3 DNA reads as TGTGCCAGCAGCGCTCGTCCGGGAGGAGGGGAGACCCAGTACTTC. It translates to CASSARPGGGETQYF.

The V gene is TRBV7-6, the J gene TRBJ2-7; tentatively, D is TRBD1 (6 bases). Trimming took off 1 base at V and 2 bases at J, with 12 bases between the two ends. This CDR3 is 15 amino acids long. Germline V CDR1 and CDR2: SGHVS, FNYEAQ. CDR3 DNA sequence: TGTGCCAGCAGCTTAGAGGCAACAGGGACCTACGAGCAGTACTTC. This gives the protein CASSLEATGTYEQYF.